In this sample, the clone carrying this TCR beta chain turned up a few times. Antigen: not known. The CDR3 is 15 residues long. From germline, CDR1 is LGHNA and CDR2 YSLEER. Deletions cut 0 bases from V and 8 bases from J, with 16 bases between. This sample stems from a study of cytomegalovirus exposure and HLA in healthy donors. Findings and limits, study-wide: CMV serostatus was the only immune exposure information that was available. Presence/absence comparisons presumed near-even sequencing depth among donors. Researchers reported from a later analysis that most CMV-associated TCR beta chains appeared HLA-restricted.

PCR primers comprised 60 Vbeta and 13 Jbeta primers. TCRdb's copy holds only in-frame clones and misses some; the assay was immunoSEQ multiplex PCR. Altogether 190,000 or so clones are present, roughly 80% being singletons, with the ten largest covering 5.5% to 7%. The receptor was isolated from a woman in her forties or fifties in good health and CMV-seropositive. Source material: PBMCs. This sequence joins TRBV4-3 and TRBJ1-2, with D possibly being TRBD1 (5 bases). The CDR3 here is CASSQDGTGSGGYTF. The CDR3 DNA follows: TGCGCCAGCAGCCAAGATGGAACCGGGTCAGGGGGCTACACCTTC.